The T cell receptor (beta chain) under discussion was sequenced for a study of tumor-infiltrating lymphocytes in primary liver carcinoma. The wider study: Patients were both men and women, whose ages ran from 30 to 69 years. Tumor lesions were T1-T3 N0M0 and spanned about 4 to 11 cm.

Starting material of about 0.45 ug total RNA yielded TCR beta cDNA via a constant-region primer. TCR beta libraries came from three nested multiplex PCR rounds using slightly modified ARM-PCR. Amplification in the first two PCR rounds was performed using TRBV1-TRBV30 forward primers and a C-beta reverse primer for about 10 cycles each. TCRdb re-analysed the multiplex PCR reads in MiXCR, keeping a single row per CDR3 protein. Here the sample spans more than 50,000 distinct CDR3 sequences, over 65% being singletons. Co-extraction yielded RNA and DNA from around 20-30 mg of unsorted bulk tissue. Surgical resection served as treatment for the primary liver carcinoma of these patients. Tumor samples uniformly had over 90% viable tumor cells. CDR3 size: 15 residues. Trimming took 2 bases from V and 6 from J; bases not matched to a gene: 8.

Sequencing input: liver tumor tissue from sampling region 2. Subset noted: tumor region T2, inferior pole. The clonotype was recovered from a man aged 40-49 years with primary liver carcinoma and hepatitis B virus infection. The chain is built from TRBV12-3 or TRBV12-4 and TRBJ2-7; TRBD1 aligns across 9 bases. The CDR3: CASSLRTGGMSEQYF. CDR3 bases: TGTGCCAGCAGTTTAAGAACAGGGGGCATGTCCGAGCAGTACTTC.